The source of this T cell receptor beta chain is a study of cytomegalovirus exposure and HLA in healthy donors. CDR1 is MNHEY and CDR2 is SMNVEV in the germline V gene (reference sequence). The V and J ends lost 4 bases and 6 bases, in that order; junction bases with no gene match: 5. The CDR3 spans 15 residues. Comments on this clone: As yet, its antigen is unknown.

Points from the study as a whole: No immune exposure information besides CMV serostatus was available. Roughly uniform sequencing depth across donors was assumed, possibly incorrectly. With later analysis, a missense DCLRE1C variant became linked to TCR beta V- and J-gene trimming.

Each donor's status was that of a healthy bone marrow donor. The PCR employed 60 Vbeta primers together with 13 Jbeta primers. The repertoire was sequenced with immunoSEQ multiplex PCR; TCRdb's copy has only in-frame clones and lacks some. This table has about 200,000 clones, 70% to 80% appearing once. This sequence joins TRBV27 and TRBJ2-1; 11 bases map to TRBD2. Sequencing used PBMCs. The TCR was taken from a male donor in good health and CMV-seronegative. This chain's CDR3 is CASSSVAGGPNEQFF. In nucleotides, the CDR3 is TGTGCCAGCAGTTCCGTAGCGGGAGGGCCCAATGAGCAGTTCTTC.